These 2 T cell receptor beta chains share one sample of origin, sequenced in a study of CD8+ T cells in alopecia areata. Extracted RNA was reverse transcribed into cDNA, the sequencing template. Assay: immunoSEQ multiplex PCR; the TCRdb copy retains only in-frame clones and omits some. The sample shows roughly 250,000 clones, approximately 60% of them seen only once. Treatment meaning: oral pan-JAK inhibitor, 5-10 mg twice daily. The material was CD4+ T cells sorted from blood, obtained around week 52, from a patient treated with tofacitinib. All receptors come from a human donor with alopecia areata.

The J gene is TRBJ2-5, the V gene TRBV10-3; 7 bases are shared with TRBD1. V was clipped by 3 bases and J by 1 base; unmatched bases: 5. Germline loops: CDR1 ENHRY, CDR2 SYGVKD. This CDR3 is built from 15 residues. The CDR3 region is CAISDSRDSQETQYF. The CDR3 nucleotides read TGTGCCATCAGTGACTCCAGGGACAGCCAAGAGACCCAGTACTTC.

The genes are TRBV5-4 and TRBJ2-2, with 7 nucleotides matching TRBD1. CDR3 length equals 16 residues. Trimming at V came to 4 bases and at J to 0 bases, leaving 6 bases not matched to a gene. In germline, CDR1 is SGHNT, CDR2 YYREEE (reference sequence). As DNA, the CDR3 is TGTGCCAGCAGCGGGACCGGGACAGCGAACACCGGGGAGCTGTTTTTT. This encodes CASSGTGTANTGELFF.